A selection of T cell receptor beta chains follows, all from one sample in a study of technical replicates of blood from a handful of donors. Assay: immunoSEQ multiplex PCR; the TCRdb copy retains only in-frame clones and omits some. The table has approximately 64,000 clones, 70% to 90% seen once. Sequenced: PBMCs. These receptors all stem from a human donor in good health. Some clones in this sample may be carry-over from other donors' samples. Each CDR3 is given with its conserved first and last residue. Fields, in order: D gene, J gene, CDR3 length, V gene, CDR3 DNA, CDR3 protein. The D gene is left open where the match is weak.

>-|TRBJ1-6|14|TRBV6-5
TGTGCCAGCAGTGGAGAGATCTATAATTCACCCCTCCACTTT
CASSGEIYNSPLHF
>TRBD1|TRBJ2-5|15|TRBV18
TGTGCCAGCTCCCAGCAGGGGGCAGGATGGGAGACCCAGTACTTC
CASSQQGAGWETQYF
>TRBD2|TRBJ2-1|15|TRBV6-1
TGTGCCAGCACTTCGACTAGCGGGAGGTCAGGAGAGCAGTTCTTC
CASTSTSGRSGEQFF
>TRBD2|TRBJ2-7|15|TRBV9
TGTGCCAGCAGCGTAGGATGGCGGGGGGCCTACGAGCAGTACTTC
CASSVGWRGAYEQYF
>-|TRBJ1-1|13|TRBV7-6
TGTGCCAGCAGTCTTGACAGGAACACTGAAGCTTTCTTT
CASSLDRNTEAFF
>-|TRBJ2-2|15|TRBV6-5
TGTGCCAGCAGTACCGAGGGGGCGAACACCGGGGAGCTGTTTTTT
CASSTEGANTGELFF
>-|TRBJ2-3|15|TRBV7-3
TGTGCCAGCAGCTACCTCGGGGGAATGGTGGATACGCAGTATTTT
CASSYLGGMVDTQYF
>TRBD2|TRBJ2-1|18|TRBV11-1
TGTGCCAGCAGCCTGGGACTAGCGGGGGCCAGCTCCTACAATGAGCAGTTCTTC
CASSLGLAGASSYNEQFF
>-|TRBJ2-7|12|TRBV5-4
TGTGCCGCGTCGAGGGCGAGCGACGAGCAGTACTTC
CAASRASDEQYF
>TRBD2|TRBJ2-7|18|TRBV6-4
TGTGCCAGCAGTGCCCGTCGGCTAGCGGGGGCAACCCTCTACGAGCAGTACTTC
CASSARRLAGATLYEQYF
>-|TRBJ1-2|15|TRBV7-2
TGTGCCAGCAGCTCCGGGGGGGGGCGTTACTATGGCTACACCTTC
CASSSGGGRYYGYTF
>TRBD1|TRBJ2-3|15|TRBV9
TGTGCCAGCAGCGTAGTAGAGACAGGGAAGGATACGCAGTATTTT
CASSVVETGKDTQYF
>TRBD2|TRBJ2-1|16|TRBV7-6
TGTGCCAGCAGTTATTACGGGACTAGCGGGAGTAATGAGCAGTTCTTC
CASSYYGTSGSNEQFF
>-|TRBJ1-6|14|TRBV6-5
TGTGCCAGCGGTCAGGGACTATATAATTCACCCCTCCACTTT
CASGQGLYNSPLHF
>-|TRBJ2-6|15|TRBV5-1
TGCGCCAGCAGCTTCGGGCAGGGCGGGGCCAACGTCCTGACTTTC
CASSFGQGGANVLTF